The 9 T cell receptor beta chains presented below share a single source sample, sequenced in a study of blood T cell repertoires in COVID-19. Clones were read by immunoSEQ multiplex PCR, and TCRdb kept only the in-frame ones, dropping some. The sample gives about 180,000 clones, approximately 89% of which show up once; about 2.1% is in the top ten. The sample comprised PBMCs or T cells enriched from blood (not recorded which). The source of these receptors is a woman aged 35 to 49 with acute COVID-19.

The rearrangement links TRBV9 to TRBJ1-2, with 9 positions matching TRBD1. CDR1 and CDR2 from the germline V gene are SGDLS and YYNGEE. The V and J ends lost 4 bases and 4 bases, in that order; junction bases with no gene match: 8. This CDR3 is built from 15 residues. The DNA for the CDR3 is TGTGCCAGCAGCCCCCGGACAGGGGTGGCCTATGGCTACACCTTC. It codes for CASSPRTGVAYGYTF.

CDR3 coding DNA: TGTGCCAGCAGCTCTGGGGGGGCAGGCGATTACAATGAGCAGTTCTTC. This encodes CASSSGGAGDYNEQFF. The chain couples TRBV27 to TRBJ2-1, with TRBD2 as a possible D gene (7 bases). Per the germline V gene, CDR1 is MNHEY and CDR2 is SMNVEV (reference sequence). CDR3 size: 16 residues. V lost 6 bases and J lost 4, with 19 bases in between.

The chain combines TRBV12-3 or TRBV12-4 with TRBJ2-7; D is undetermined. Trimming took 5 bases from V and 3 from J, leaving 5 bases between them. The CDR3 is 11 amino acids. CDR3 sequence reads: CASSPSYEQYF. In DNA, the CDR3 is TGTGCCAGCAGTCCGAGCTACGAGCAGTACTTC.

V usage is TRBV5-8 and J usage is TRBJ2-2, with TRBD1 matching over 10 bases. V gave up 4 bases and J gave up 5 bases; unmatched junction bases: 5. CDR1 is SGHTS, CDR2 YDEGEE, per germline. The CDR3 spans 15 residues. This CDR3 reads CASSQDRGGTGELFF. The CDR3 region has the DNA TGTGCCAGCAGCCAGGACAGGGGGGGAACCGGGGAGCTGTTTTTT. Filled out from reference TRBV5-8 and TRBJ2-2, the complete variable domain reads EAGVTQSPTHLIKTRGQQATLRCSPISGHTSVYWYQQALGLGLQFLLWYDEGEERNRGNFPPRFSGRQFPNYSSELNVNALELEDSALYLCASSQDRGGTGELFFGEGSRLTVL.

The V call is TRBV30, the J call TRBJ2-1, with D unclear. This CDR3 is 14 amino acids long. V was cut by 4 bases and J by 0 bases, with 10 bases left in between. Germline V gives CDR1 GTSNPN, CDR2 SVGIG (reference sequence). CDR3 loop: CAWTWRSSYNEQFF. The CDR3, as DNA: TGTGCCTGGACATGGCGGAGCTCCTACAATGAGCAGTTCTTC.

The genes are TRBV2 and TRBJ2-3; possibly TRBD1 for D (6 bases). The CDR3 loop spans 14 amino acids. The germline V and J ends were trimmed by 8 bases and 6 bases, with 18 bases remaining between them. Germline V gene lookup returns CDR1 SNHLY and CDR2 FYNNEI. The CDR3 region has the DNA TGTGCCAGCGGCCCCCTGGCAGGGGTGGATACGCAGTATTTT. This translates into CASGPLAGVDTQYF.

The chain carries TRBV27 and TRBJ2-7; 7 bases match TRBD1. The CDR3 covers 15 residues. Germline values: CDR1 MNHEY, CDR2 SMNVEV (reference sequence). V lost 4 bases to trimming and J lost 1 base; unmatched junction nucleotides: 7. CDR3 DNA: TGTGCCAGCAGTTCTCCGGGACAGTCGTCCTACGAGCAGTACTTC. This codes for CASSSPGQSSYEQYF.

This clone has just one count. Different DNA sequences within this sample yield the same CDR3. V gene TRBV28 combines with J gene TRBJ2-7, with TRBD1 matching 7 bases. J lost 1 base, V lost 6 bases, and 6 bases had no gene match. From germline, CDR1 is MDHEN and CDR2 SYDVKM. The CDR3 consists of 14 residues. CDR3 sequence reads: CASSLRQGSYEQYF. DNA for the CDR3: TGTGCCAGCAGCCTAAGACAGGGATCCTACGAGCAGTACTTC.

This clone was counted once. The chain couples TRBV11-2 to TRBJ2-2, with a weak D call TRBD2 (5 bases). Germline assignment: CDR1 SGHAT and CDR2 FQNNGV. The CDR3 loop spans 15 amino acids. V dropped 0 bases and J dropped 4 bases, with 9 bases sitting between them. The CDR3 coding sequence is TGTGCCAGCAGCTTAGACCTCGGGGTCACCGGGGAGCTGTTTTTT. Protein sequence: CASSLDLGVTGELFF.